Listed here are 24 T cell receptor beta chains from one sample, sequenced in a study of T cell changes during pregnancy in multiple sclerosis. TCRdb's copy holds only in-frame clones and misses some; the assay was immunoSEQ multiplex PCR. The sample lists about 92,000 clones; approximately 94% were seen once. This specimen was peripheral blood, taken in the third trimester of pregnancy. The origin of the receptors is a female donor with multiple sclerosis, enrolled in a pregnancy study.

CDR3 protein: CASSSSGWGESNQPQHF. The CDR3 nucleotides are TGTGCCAGCAGCTCAAGTGGTTGGGGAGAAAGCAATCAGCCCCAGCATTTT. The chain joins TRBV7-2 to TRBJ1-5; no reliable D call. Germline V gene data show CDR1 as SGHTA and CDR2 as FQGNSA. The length of the CDR3 is 17 residues. Trimming left V 4 bases short and J 1 base short, with 17 bases between.

The chain joins TRBV7-9 to TRBJ2-7, with TRBD2 as a possible D gene (5 bases). The CDR3 spans 12 residues. V lost 7 bases and J 12 bases, leaving 19 bases between the germline ends. The germline CDR1 and CDR2 sequences are SEHNR and FQNEAQ (reference sequence). CDR3 sequence (DNA): TGTGCCAGCATGGGTAGCGAGGGAAACTGGTACTTC. Protein product: CASMGSEGNWYF.

The J gene is TRBJ2-3, the V gene TRBV4-1, with 12 bases fitting TRBD2. CDR3 length: 15 residues. Losses at the gene ends were 4 bases for V and 3 bases for J; bases not matched to a gene: 2. The germline V gene encodes CDR1 MGHRA and CDR2 YSYEKL. CDR3 DNA: TGCGCCAGCAGCCCCGGACTAGCGGGAACAGATACGCAGTATTTT. It encodes CASSPGLAGTDTQYF.

The J gene is TRBJ2-1, the V gene TRBV7-9, with D possibly being TRBD2 (6 bases). The CDR3 runs to 12 residues. Per the germline V gene, CDR1 is SEHNR and CDR2 is FQNEAQ (reference sequence). V lost 5 bases and J lost 8, with 10 bases in between. For the CDR3, the DNA is TGTGCCAGCAGCCGGGACTTTGATGAGCAGTTCTTC. Translating gives CASSRDFDEQFF.

A single count supports this clone. The genes are TRBV7-9 and TRBJ2-1; perhaps TRBD2 as D (5 bases). Between the trimmed V and J ends, which lost 2 bases and 3 bases, there was a span of 5 bases. Germline V lookup: CDR1 SEHNR, CDR2 FQNEAQ (reference sequence). The CDR3 is 13 amino acids. In DNA, the CDR3 is TGTGCCAGCAGCTTAACTAGCTACAATGAGCAGTTCTTC. Its translation is CASSLTSYNEQFF.

The V and J genes are TRBV5-1 and TRBJ2-1; the D gene is possibly TRBD1 (5 bases). The germline V gene encodes CDR1 SGHRS and CDR2 YFSETQ. V lost 5 bases and J lost 13, with 22 bases in between. CDR3 size: 14 residues. CDR3 protein: CASSLSSQEGDQFF. DNA for the CDR3: TGCGCCAGCAGTTTATCCTCCCAGGAAGGGGATCAGTTCTTC.

The rearrangement uses TRBV11-2 and TRBJ2-7; tentative D call: TRBD1 (6 bases). CDR1 and CDR2 (germline): SGHAT, FQNNGV. This CDR3 region has 13 residues. The germline V and J ends were trimmed by 5 bases and 5 bases, with 13 bases remaining between them. The chain's CDR3 is CASSPYRVHEQYF. In nucleotides, the CDR3 is TGTGCCAGCAGCCCTTACAGGGTCCACGAGCAGTACTTC. Complete variable domain (other parts from reference TRBV11-2 and TRBJ2-7): EAGVAQSPRYKIIEKRQSVAFWCNPISGHATLYWYQQILGQGPKLLIQFQNNGVVDDSQLPKDRFSAERLKGVDSTLKIQPAKLEDSAVYLCASSPYRVHEQYFGPGTRLTVT.

CDR3 residues: CASSLEGGGALAGYTF. The CDR3 nucleotides read TGCGCCAGCAGCTTGGAAGGAGGGGGCGCTCTAGCTGGCTACACCTTC. The gene calls are TRBV5-1 and TRBJ1-2; 7 bases are shared with TRBD1. Germline trimming cut 0 bases from V and 7 bases from J; bases unmatched to any gene: 12. Germline-derived CDR1 and CDR2 are SGHRS and YFSETQ. The CDR3 length is 16 residues.

The V and J genes are TRBV7-9 and TRBJ2-7; TRBD1 matches 10 bases. Germline V lookup: CDR1 SEHNR, CDR2 FQNEAQ (reference sequence). The CDR3 loop spans 14 amino acids. V gave up 3 bases and J gave up 8 bases; unmatched junction bases: 7. For the CDR3, the DNA is TGTGCCAGCAGCTTGTCGGGACAGGGGACGCAGCAGTACTTC. Its translation is CASSLSGQGTQQYF.

The gene calls are TRBV7-3 and TRBJ2-7, with TRBD2 matching over 7 bases. Trimming cost V 5 bases and J 3 bases; bases outside gene matches: 16. The CDR3 spans 17 residues. CDR1 SGHTA and CDR2 FQGTGA come from the germline V gene. This CDR3 reads CASSTGDLAEGSYEQYF. The CDR3 DNA follows: TGTGCCAGCAGCACGGGTGACCTAGCGGAAGGGAGCTACGAGCAGTACTTC.

This sequence joins TRBV2 and TRBJ2-7, with a possible D match to TRBD2 (7 bases). Trimming took 7 bases from V and 0 from J, leaving 22 bases between them. CDR1 SNHLY and CDR2 FYNNEI come from the germline V gene. This CDR3 is 17 amino acids long. The CDR3, as DNA: TGTGCCAGCACCCAGGGGAGGGACCGGACGATCTCCTACGAGCAGTACTTC. Its translation: CASTQGRDRTISYEQYF.

The V gene is TRBV28, the J gene TRBJ2-7, with 9 bases fitting TRBD2. The CDR3 extends over 18 amino acids. Trimming removed 5 bases from V and 3 bases from J; junction bases left unmatched: 17. CDR1 and CDR2 (germline): MDHEN, SYDVKM. The CDR3 DNA sequence: TGTGCCAGCAGTGGCCGGGATGGACTAGCGAGCAGAATCTACGAGCAGTACTTC. This encodes CASSGRDGLASRIYEQYF.

The gene calls are TRBV11-3 and TRBJ2-3; 7 bases line up with TRBD2. Germline CDR1 and CDR2: SGHNT and YENEEA. The CDR3 sequence is 15 residues long. The J segment lost 3 bases and the V segment lost 1 base, leaving 4 bases of the junction unmatched. CDR3 loop: CASSLGGRSTDTQYF. The CDR3 DNA reads as TGTGCCAGCAGCTTAGGCGGGAGAAGTACAGATACGCAGTATTTT.

The CDR3 bases are TGTGCCAGCAGTGGACAGGGGAGTTGGACAGATACGCAGTATTTT. Protein sequence: CASSGQGSWTDTQYF. The chain has TRBV28 and TRBJ2-3, with 9 bases matching TRBD1. The V gene end was trimmed by 5 bases and the J gene end by 3 bases; junction bases not matched to a gene: 6. This CDR3 is 15 amino acids long. Germline lookup yields CDR1 MDHEN and CDR2 SYDVKM. The whole variable domain, filled in from reference TRBV28 and TRBJ2-3, reads DVKVTQSSRYLVKRTGEKVFLECVQDMDHENMFWYRQDPGLGLRLIYFSYDVKMKEKGDIPEGYSVSREKKERFSLILESASTNQTSMYLCASSGQGSWTDTQYFGPGTRLTVL.

This clone was seen a single time. The CDR3 loop is CASSKGPGTGLHQPQHF. Written as DNA, the CDR3 is TGTGCCAGCAGCAAGGGACCCGGGACAGGACTACATCAGCCCCAGCATTTT. The chain is built from TRBV21-1 and TRBJ1-5; the table's D call of TRBD1 was not tested on the DNA. TRBV21-1 is deemed a pseudogene. The CDR3 runs 17 residues.

The V call is TRBV5-4, the J call TRBJ2-7; a weak D match, TRBD2 (5 bases). V dropped 2 bases and J dropped 5 bases, with 14 bases sitting between them. The CDR3 spans 14 residues. Germline values: CDR1 SGHNT, CDR2 YYREEE (reference sequence). CDR3 nucleotides: TGTGCCAGCAGCTTTCAAGGGCCGCGGGACGAGCAGTACTTC. Encoded protein: CASSFQGPRDEQYF.

The genes are TRBV2 and TRBJ2-2; D may be TRBD1 (6 bases). In germline, CDR1 is SNHLY, CDR2 FYNNEI. There are 14 residues in the CDR3. Trimming left V 6 bases short and J 2 bases short, with 10 bases between. The CDR3, as DNA: TGTGCCAGCAGGAAACAGGGTAACACCGGGGAGCTGTTTTTT. It encodes CASRKQGNTGELFF.

V gene TRBV6-5 combines with J gene TRBJ2-7; TRBD1 might be the D (5 bases). Germline CDR1 MNHEY, CDR2 SVGAGI. This CDR3 comprises 15 residues. V was cut by 0 bases and J by 5 bases, with 14 bases left in between. The CDR3 DNA follows: TGTGCCAGCAGTTACTCGCGGCACAGGTCCCACGAGCAGTACTTC. Its translation is CASSYSRHRSHEQYF.

The chain carries TRBV11-3 and TRBJ2-1; D perhaps matches TRBD2 (6 bases). In germline, CDR1 is SGHNT, CDR2 YENEEA. V was clipped by 5 bases and J by 10 bases, with 15 bases between them. This CDR3 region has 13 residues. In DNA form, the CDR3 reads TGTGCCAGCAGCCTGACTATGGGACTCGAGCAGTTCTTC. It translates to CASSLTMGLEQFF.

The gene calls are TRBV7-6 and TRBJ1-5; D unclear. Per the germline V gene, CDR1 is SGHVS and CDR2 is FNYEAQ. The CDR3 is 13 amino acids. Trimming removed 1 base at V and 8 bases at J, with 9 bases between. DNA of the CDR3: TGTGCCAGCAGCTTAGGTGGCAGCGAGCCCCAGCATTTT. This codes for CASSLGGSEPQHF.

Only one count was recorded for this clone. The chain joins TRBV6-5 to TRBJ2-1; maybe TRBD2 (7 bases). Germline CDR1 reads MNHEY; CDR2 reads SVGAGI. The germline V and J ends were trimmed by 8 bases and 9 bases, with 17 bases remaining between them. This CDR3 is built from 13 residues. CDR3 coding DNA: TGTGCCAGCGGGGGGGGCATAGGGAGTGAGCAGTTCTTC. It encodes CASGGGIGSEQFF.

V and J are TRBV9 and TRBJ2-1; 8 bases fit TRBD2. Per the germline V gene, CDR1 is SGDLS and CDR2 is YYNGEE. V lost 1 base, J lost 3 bases, and 3 bases stayed unmatched. The CDR3 length is 15 residues. CDR3: CASSVRSGSYNEQFF. CDR3 nucleotides: TGTGCCAGCAGCGTAAGAAGCGGGAGCTACAATGAGCAGTTCTTC.

This clone was recorded only once. The V and J genes are TRBV6-1 and TRBJ2-5; 7 bases are shared with TRBD2. The length of the CDR3 is 13 residues. Per germline, CDR1 MNHNS and CDR2 SASEGT. V trimming: 11 bases; J trimming: 5 bases; junction bases outside the gene matches: 11. CDR3 protein: CAAWEGRMETQYF. The CDR3 DNA reads as TGTGCCGCCTGGGAGGGCCGGATGGAGACCCAGTACTTC.

This clone was observed a few times. The chain joins TRBV5-8 to TRBJ1-3, with TRBD1 as a possible D gene (5 bases). The V end was cut by 4 bases, the J end by 4 bases, with 15 bases between. Germline V CDR1 and CDR2: SGHTS, YDEGEE. The CDR3 is 15 amino acids. The CDR3 DNA reads as TGTGCCAGCAGCCCAGGGACCGCGGGAGGAAACACCATATATTTT. Translated: CASSPGTAGGNTIYF.